This record covers a single T cell receptor beta chain. Its antigen remains unidentified. The assay was immunoSEQ multiplex PCR, and TCRdb's table has in-frame clones only and misses some. The top ten hold 0.85% to 0.95% of the sample, which has around 130,000 clones, approximately 93% seen once. This sample is drawn from a study of T cell responses to AZD1222 COVID-19 vaccine. Across the study: Second-dose recipients at about 4 or about 12 weeks were treated as one pooled group.

Trimming took off 3 bases at V and 0 bases at J, with 9 bases between the two ends. CDR1 is SGHKS and CDR2 is YYEKEE in the germline V gene (reference sequence). There are 14 residues in the CDR3. Study-level findings and limits: Vaccination with two AZD1222 doses was followed by a rise in Spike-specific TCR breadth and depth. The donors showed a predominance of white British ancestry and of females, with possible underestimation of clonal diversity. None of the repertoires were sampled until the peak T cell response had passed.

This specimen was peripheral blood, taken on day 0 of AZD1222 vaccination. The receptor was derived from an adult in good health. V gene TRBV5-5 combines with J gene TRBJ1-2; no clear D gene. The CDR3 bases are TGTGCCAGCAGCTATCCCGGGACTAACTATGGCTACACCTTC. Translation: CASSYPGTNYGYTF.